The 28 T cell receptor beta chains in this list originate from one sample, sequenced in a study of T cells in Graves' hyperthyroidism and ophthalmopathy (dated 2019 in TCRdb). Libraries were made using multiplex PCR. TCRdb names Illumina HiSeq 2000 as the instrument used. Amplification of TCR beta CDR3 regions was carried out from RNA transcripts. For the first round of RT-PCR on the TCR CDR3, the HTBI primer set was used together with the Qiagen OneStep RT-PCR kit. The raw public data were reprocessed by TCRdb itself: fastp quality trimming at Q25, MiXCR clonotype calling, in-frame beta chains only. For every CDR3 protein sequence, its rows merge into one entry that carries the most common genes and DNA. In this sample the table shows approximately 600,000 distinct CDR3 sequences, 12% to 15% of which occur a single time. Roughly 7% of the sample lies in the top ten. Sequencing used blood. The source is a woman in her late teens or twenties with Graves' ophthalmopathy.

This clonotype occurred many times. The rearrangement links TRBV6-2 or TRBV6-3 to TRBJ2-7; D remains unclear. Germline assignment: CDR1 MNHEY and CDR2 SVGEGT. This CDR3 is built from 11 residues. The V gene lost 2 bases and the J gene lost 7 bases, with 6 bases spanning the gap. The CDR3 DNA reads as TGTGCCAGCAGTTACACGTGGGAGCAGTACTTC. This gives the protein CASSYTWEQYF.

There are many counts of this clonotype. The J gene is TRBJ1-4, the V gene TRBV12-3 or TRBV12-4, with TRBD1 matching over 8 bases. V gave up 9 bases and J gave up 5 bases; unmatched junction bases: 8. This CDR3 is built from 14 residues. The CDR3 is CASTTGAVNEKLFF. The CDR3 DNA sequence: TGTGCCAGTACGACAGGGGCCGTGAATGAAAAACTGTTTTTT.

The chain recombines TRBV4-3 with TRBJ2-5; perhaps TRBD1 as D (6 bases). V lost 1 base, J lost 5 bases, and 14 bases lay in between. This CDR3 region has 15 residues. From germline, CDR1 is LGHNA and CDR2 YSLEER. The CDR3 sequence is CASSQVDRNGETQYF. The CDR3 DNA reads as TGCGCCAGCAGCCAAGTGGACAGAAACGGGGAGACCCAGTACTTC.

The genes are TRBV9 and TRBJ1-3, with D unclear. Germline assignment: CDR1 SGDLS and CDR2 YYNGEE. V was shortened by 3 bases and J by 0 bases, with 13 bases between the two germline ends. This CDR3 has 16 residues. This chain's CDR3 is CASSALQAISGNTIYF. CDR3 bases: TGTGCCAGCAGCGCCCTCCAGGCGATCTCTGGAAACACCATATATTTT.

In this sample, this clonotype turned up a few times. The rearrangement joins TRBV4-2 to TRBJ1-2, with TRBD1 identical over 10 bases. Germline lookup yields CDR1 LGHNA and CDR2 YNFKEQ. The V and J ends lost 2 bases and 4 bases, in that order; junction bases with no gene match: 4. The CDR3 spans 15 residues. CDR3 DNA sequence: TGTGCCAGCAGCCAACCGGGACAGGGGATCTATGGCTACACCTTC. Translation gives CASSQPGQGIYGYTF.

This clonotype was recorded at least ten times. The chain links TRBV2 to TRBJ2-3; D perhaps matches TRBD1 (6 bases). The CDR3 loop spans 16 amino acids. The germline V gene encodes CDR1 SNHLY and CDR2 FYNNEI. Trimming stripped 1 base from V and 1 base from J, with 12 bases between. This CDR3 reads CASSEDWDTGTDTQYF. The CDR3 DNA reads as TGTGCCAGCAGTGAAGACTGGGACACAGGCACAGATACGCAGTATTTT.

The chain recombines TRBV19 with TRBJ1-1; the D is unclear. CDR1 and CDR2 from the germline V gene are LNHDA and SQIVND (reference sequence). V lost 3 bases and J 4 bases, leaving 12 bases between the germline ends. The CDR3 spans 14 residues. CDR3: CASSMVMVGTEAFF. CDR3 DNA: TGTGCCAGTAGTATGGTGATGGTGGGCACTGAAGCTTTCTTT.

This clonotype was detected ten times or more. V and J are TRBV12-3 or TRBV12-4 and TRBJ1-5; D remains ambiguous. V dropped 7 bases and J dropped 7 bases, with 14 bases sitting between them. This CDR3 region has 13 residues. CDR3 coding DNA: TGTGCCAGCACCGGGCCAAGGAGCCAGCCCCAGCATTTT. It encodes CASTGPRSQPQHF.

This clonotype turned up a few times. The chain joins TRBV20-1 to TRBJ2-5; 10 bases are shared with TRBD1. The CDR3 loop spans 15 amino acids. Trimming at V came to 5 bases and at J to 4 bases, leaving 10 bases not matched to a gene. Germline V lookup: CDR1 DFQATT, CDR2 SNEGSKA (reference sequence). The chain's CDR3 is CSAHATGGLGETQYF. The CDR3 nucleotides are TGCAGTGCTCACGCGACAGGGGGCTTAGGAGAGACCCAGTACTTC.

The CDR3 coding sequence is TGTGCCAGCAGTTCGACCGGGACAGGGATCAATGAGCAGTTCTTC. Amino acid sequence: CASSSTGTGINEQFF. This rearrangement joins TRBV27 to TRBJ2-1; 9 positions agree with TRBD1. The germline V gene encodes CDR1 MNHEY and CDR2 SMNVEV (reference sequence). J was trimmed by 6 bases and V by 4 bases; bases with no gene match: 7. This CDR3 has 15 amino acids.

This clonotype was picked up many times. The chain employs TRBV11-3 and TRBJ1-1; D is undetermined. CDR3 length: 13 residues. CDR1 is SGHNT and CDR2 is YENEEA in the germline V gene. V dropped 1 base and J dropped 1 base, with 4 bases sitting between them. The DNA of the CDR3 is TGTGCCAGCAGCTTAGCACCGAACACTGAAGCTTTCTTT. It yields the protein CASSLAPNTEAFF.

This clonotype turned up a few times. This sequence joins TRBV11-1 and TRBJ1-2, with 9 bases matching TRBD1. The germline gives CDR1 SGHAT, CDR2 FQDESV (reference sequence). The CDR3 length is 15 residues. V lost 8 bases, J lost 3 bases, and 10 bases stayed unmatched. The CDR3 here is CASRLDRGLDYGYTF. The CDR3 DNA sequence: TGTGCCAGCCGACTCGACAGGGGGTTAGACTATGGCTACACCTTC.

This clonotype was picked up many times. The chain couples TRBV7-2 to TRBJ2-1; D remains unclear. V lost 1 base and J lost 4, with 14 bases in between. This CDR3 has 16 residues. The germline CDR1 and CDR2 sequences are SGHTA and FQGNSA. The CDR3 coding sequence is TGTGCCAGCAGCTTAGTTCGGAGTGGGCCTTACAATGAGCAGTTCTTC. Translated: CASSLVRSGPYNEQFF.

This clonotype was seen many times. The chain couples TRBV9 to TRBJ2-1; tentative D call: TRBD2 (5 bases). This CDR3 region has 14 residues. Per the germline V gene, CDR1 is SGDLS and CDR2 is YYNGEE. V was pared by 4 bases and J by 7 bases, with 15 bases between. The CDR3 region is CASSFRRGRNEQFF. The CDR3 DNA sequence: TGTGCCAGCAGCTTTCGTAGAGGGCGAAATGAGCAGTTCTTC.

This clonotype was seen a handful of times. The chain carries TRBV20-1 and TRBJ2-7, with TRBD2 matching 8 bases. The ends lost 5 bases at V and 5 bases at J; junction bases unmatched: 17. This CDR3 spans 16 amino acids. Per the germline V gene, CDR1 is DFQATT and CDR2 is SNEGSKA (reference sequence). Here the CDR3 reads CSAARPGGGVYDEQYF. The CDR3 nucleotides are TGCAGTGCTGCCCGGCCGGGGGGGGGGGTTTACGACGAGCAGTACTTC.

This clonotype has ten or more counts. V and J are TRBV12-3 or TRBV12-4 and TRBJ1-1; D might be TRBD1 (6 bases). The CDR3 length is 15 residues. The V and J ends lost 5 bases and 1 base respectively, with 14 bases between them. The chain's CDR3 is CASSPHPTGNTEAFF. In DNA form, the CDR3 reads TGTGCCAGCAGTCCCCACCCGACAGGGAACACTGAAGCTTTCTTT.

The V call is TRBV5-5, the J call TRBJ2-7; TRBD1 agrees at 9 bases. Germline lookup yields CDR1 SGHKS and CDR2 YYEKEE (reference sequence). The CDR3 runs 15 residues. Trimming at V came to 4 bases and at J to 2 bases, leaving 7 bases not matched to a gene. In DNA form, the CDR3 reads TGTGCCAGCAGCCCCCGGGACAGGGTGACCTACGAGCAGTACTTC. Translated: CASSPRDRVTYEQYF. Variable domain in full (rest from reference TRBV5-5 and TRBJ2-7): DAGVTQSPTHLIKTRGQQVTLRCSPISGHKSVSWYQQVLGQGPQFIFQYYEKEERGRGNFPDRFSARQFPNYSSELNVNALLLGDSALYLCASSPRDRVTYEQYFGPGTRLTVT.

This clonotype was counted ten times or more. The V gene is TRBV12-3 or TRBV12-4, the J gene TRBJ1-2; D is possibly TRBD1 (6 bases). Trimming cost V 5 bases and J 0 bases, with 16 bases left between them. The length of the CDR3 is 16 residues. The chain's CDR3 is CASSSAGTRSNYGYTF. CDR3 coding DNA: TGTGCCAGCAGTAGTGCCGGGACAAGATCTAACTATGGCTACACCTTC.

The V gene is TRBV6-5, the J gene TRBJ2-3; perhaps TRBD2 as D (6 bases). The CDR3 has 16 amino acids. Germline V gene data show CDR1 as MNHEY and CDR2 as SVGAGI. Trimming took off 6 bases at V and 0 bases at J, with 16 bases between the two ends. As DNA, the CDR3 is TGTGCCAGCAGGTACGGGGGAACCACTAGCACAGATACGCAGTATTTT. Translation: CASRYGGTTSTDTQYF.

The chain is built from TRBV9 and TRBJ2-1, with TRBD1 matching 8 bases. The CDR3 has 17 residues. With V trimmed by 2 bases and J by 8 bases, 15 bases remained unmatched. Germline CDR1 is SGDLS and CDR2 is YYNGEE. The CDR3 nucleotides are TGTGCCAGCAGCGTTGGTTTGGCAGGGGGCCTGAGGGATGAGCAGTTCTTC. This sequence encodes CASSVGLAGGLRDEQFF.

This clonotype showed up many times. The gene calls are TRBV6-5 and TRBJ1-1; possibly TRBD1 for D (5 bases). CDR1 MNHEY and CDR2 SVGAGI come from the germline V gene. Trimming took off 0 bases at V and 2 bases at J, with 10 bases between the two ends. The CDR3 loop spans 15 amino acids. CDR3 sequence: CASSYSGTENTEAFF. Written as DNA, the CDR3 is TGTGCCAGCAGTTACTCCGGGACGGAAAACACTGAAGCTTTCTTT.

This clonotype was seen ten or more times. The chain links TRBV7-9 to TRBJ1-1, with D possibly matching TRBD1 (5 bases). The CDR3 length is 13 residues. Looked up from germline, CDR1 is SEHNR and CDR2 is FQNEAQ (reference sequence). The ends were cut back, 6 bases at V and 4 bases at J, with 12 bases in the middle. Written as DNA, the CDR3 is TGTGCCAGCAGTGGGAGGGGTCCCACTGAAGCTTTCTTT. Protein product: CASSGRGPTEAFF. Complete variable domain (other parts from reference TRBV7-9 and TRBJ1-1): DTGVSQNPRHKITKRGQNVTFRCDPISEHNRLYWYRQTLGQGPEFLTYFQNEAQLEKSRLLSDRFSAERPKGSFSTLEIQRTEQGDSAMYLCASSGRGPTEAFFGQGTRLTVV.

This clonotype was detected a few times. V and J are TRBV19 and TRBJ2-2, with 10 bases matching TRBD1. The germline gives CDR1 LNHDA, CDR2 SQIVND (reference sequence). Trimming at V came to 8 bases and at J to 4 bases, leaving 4 bases not matched to a gene. The CDR3 has 14 residues. This chain's CDR3 is CASHRTGGTGELFF. The CDR3 bases are TGTGCCAGTCACCGGACAGGGGGCACCGGGGAGCTGTTTTTT.

This clonotype was seen repeatedly, ten times or more. The rearrangement links TRBV7-2 to TRBJ2-3; no reliable D call. The CDR3 spans 13 residues. Germline V lookup: CDR1 SGHTA, CDR2 FQGNSA. V was trimmed by 3 bases and J by 2 bases, leaving 6 bases between them. The CDR3 bases are TGTGCCAGCAGCTTTACCCCCACAGATACGCAGTATTTT. Residues: CASSFTPTDTQYF.

This clonotype was seen at least ten times. This chain uses TRBV28 with TRBJ2-5; TRBD2 agrees at 7 bases. The ends lost 4 bases at V and 5 bases at J; junction bases unmatched: 13. CDR1 and CDR2 from the germline V gene are MDHEN and SYDVKM. The CDR3 covers 16 residues. The DNA of the CDR3 is TGTGCCAGCAGTTCAGCAGGCGGGGGAGGAGGGGAGACCCAGTACTTC. It translates to CASSSAGGGGGETQYF. Combining the CDR3 with reference TRBV28 and TRBJ2-5 gives the whole variable domain DVKVTQSSRYLVKRTGEKVFLECVQDMDHENMFWYRQDPGLGLRLIYFSYDVKMKEKGDIPEGYSVSREKKERFSLILESASTNQTSMYLCASSSAGGGGGETQYFGPGTRLLVL.

The V gene is TRBV30, the J gene TRBJ2-7, with D possibly matching TRBD2 (5 bases). Germline loops: CDR1 GTSNPN, CDR2 SVGIG (reference sequence). The CDR3 runs to 12 residues. V lost 4 bases and J lost 3, with 10 bases in between. CDR3 residues: CAWTLGDYEQYF. CDR3 DNA sequence: TGTGCCTGGACCCTCGGGGACTACGAGCAGTACTTC.

This clonotype was found many times. J is TRBJ2-2 and V is TRBV6-1, with D perhaps TRBD1 (5 bases). V gave up 1 base and J gave up 0 bases, with 15 bases separating them. Germline V gene data show CDR1 as MNHNS and CDR2 as SASEGT. The CDR3 is made up of 18 amino acids. Here the CDR3 DNA reads TGTGCCAGCAGTGAAGGGACACTTTTTCATCCGAACACCGGGGAGCTGTTTTTT. Its protein product is CASSEGTLFHPNTGELFF.

Many counts were recorded for this clonotype. This chain links TRBV12-3 or TRBV12-4 with TRBJ1-1, with TRBD1 identical over 10 bases. The trim removed 4 bases at V and 10 bases at J, leaving 9 bases unmatched. The CDR3 loop spans 14 amino acids. CDR3 region: CASSSHDRGQRAFF. The CDR3 DNA follows: TGTGCCAGCAGTTCACATGACAGGGGGCAGCGAGCTTTCTTT.